The present TCR beta chain was sequenced within a study of regulatory T cells in long-lasting Graves disease. Study-wide results and limits: Persistent Graves' cases showed lower TCR diversity than newly diagnosed cases.

Specified time point: newly diagnosed GD, antithyroid drugs for less than 3 months. Making the TCR library involved RNA that had been extracted from PBMCs. With iRepertoire HTBI primers and Arm-PCR of CDR3 regions, TCR beta libraries were built. TCRdb re-derived calls from the multiplex PCR reads in MiXCR, one entry per CDR3 protein. The sample contains about 540,000 distinct CDR3 sequences, around an eighth of which appear only once. Germline values: CDR1 LNHDA, CDR2 SQIVND (reference sequence). V lost 9 bases and J lost 7; bases outside the gene matches: 4. The CDR3 has 13 amino acids. A word on this clonotype: Antigen unknown.

Another study also made use of these data, one on T cells in Graves' hyperthyroidism and ophthalmopathy. That report notes: Patients were aged 18 to 65, had disease duration under 2 months, and had newly diagnosed hyperthyroidism.

J is TRBJ1-6 and V is TRBV19, with 9 bases fitting TRBD1. The specimen was peripheral blood mononuclear cells (PBMCs), collected at new diagnosis, from a patient treated with antithyroid drugs. This receptor was obtained from a man younger than 45 with Graves disease. The CDR3 loop is CASRDRVNSPLHF. The DNA for the CDR3 is TGTGCCAGCCGGGACAGGGTGAATTCACCCCTCCACTTT. Looking up the rest from reference TRBV19 and TRBJ1-6 gives the full variable domain: DGGITQSPKYLFRKEGQNVTLSCEQNLNHDAMYWYRQDPGQGLRLIYYSQIVNDFQKGDIAEGYSVSREKKESFPLTVTSAQKNPTAFYLCASRDRVNSPLHFGNGTRLTVT.